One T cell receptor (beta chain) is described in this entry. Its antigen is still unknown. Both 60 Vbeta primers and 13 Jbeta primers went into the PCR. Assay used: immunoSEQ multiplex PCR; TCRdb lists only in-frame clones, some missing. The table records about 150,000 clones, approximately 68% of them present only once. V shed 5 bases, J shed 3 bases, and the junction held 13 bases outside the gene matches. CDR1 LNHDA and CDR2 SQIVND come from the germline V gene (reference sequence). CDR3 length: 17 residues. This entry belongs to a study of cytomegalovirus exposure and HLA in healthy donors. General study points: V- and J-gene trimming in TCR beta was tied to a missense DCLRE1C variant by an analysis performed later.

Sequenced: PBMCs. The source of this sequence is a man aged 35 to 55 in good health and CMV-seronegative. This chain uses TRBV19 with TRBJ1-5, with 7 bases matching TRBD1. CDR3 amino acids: CASSQRPAGGNNQPQHF. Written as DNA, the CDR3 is TGTGCCAGTAGTCAACGACCGGCAGGGGGGAACAATCAGCCCCAGCATTTT. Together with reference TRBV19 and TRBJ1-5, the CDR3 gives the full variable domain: DGGITQSPKYLFRKEGQNVTLSCEQNLNHDAMYWYRQDPGQGLRLIYYSQIVNDFQKGDIAEGYSVSREKKESFPLTVTSAQKNPTAFYLCASSQRPAGGNNQPQHFGDGTRLSIL.